The 2 T cell receptor beta chains presented below share a single source sample, sequenced in a study of T-cell memory formation after mild COVID-19. MiXCR, run by TCRdb on the 5' RACE reads, gives a single entry per CDR3 protein. The top ten hold roughly 13% of the sample, which has hundreds of thousands of distinct CDR3 sequences, 25% to 30% seen once. Material for sequencing was PBMCs or a T cell subset sorted from them (not recorded which). These TCRs come from an adult woman who had mild COVID-19 (a few samples of this study predate the infection). Cell type and time point are not known.

This chain connects TRBV29-1 to TRBJ1-2, with 8 bases matching TRBD1. This CDR3 is built from 14 residues. Unmatched junction bases numbered 6, after V lost 3 bases and J lost 3 bases. Germline V gives CDR1 SQVTM, CDR2 ANQGSEA. Written as DNA, the CDR3 is TGCAGCGTTGACGGGACAGGCGGACACTATGGCTACACCTTC. Translated: CSVDGTGGHYGYTF.

This clonotype was observed a handful of times. This chain links TRBV18 with TRBJ2-7, with 9 positions matching TRBD2. CDR1 and CDR2 from the germline V gene are KGHSH and LQKENI. The CDR3 contains 14 residues. J gave up 0 bases and V 5 bases, and 2 bases lay outside the gene matches. In nucleotides, the CDR3 is TGTGCCAGCTCAATTAGCGGGAGCTCCTACGAGCAGTACTTC. This translates into CASSISGSSYEQYF.